A selection of T cell receptor beta chains follows, all from one sample in a study of blood T cell repertoires in COVID-19. Profiled with immunoSEQ multiplex PCR; TCRdb holds only in-frame clones, not every one. Of about 180,000 clones detected, around four fifths appear once; the ten largest clones hold around 8%. Sequenced: peripheral blood. These receptors all come from a woman aged 70 to 79 with COVID-19, enrolled during active disease. Each CDR3 is given without its conserved first and last residue.

V	J	CDR3
TRBV6-2/TRBV6-3	TRBJ2-2	ASRHGWGTGFPGELF
TRBV3-1/TRBV3-2	TRBJ2-7	ASSHLTSNEQY
TRBV28	TRBJ1-5	ASSRSGSGRDQH
TRBV10-3	TRBJ2-7	AISESNGDFSYEQY
TRBV3-1/TRBV3-2	TRBJ2-5	ASRQNGGEETQY
TRBV29-1	TRBJ2-7	SVRGTYEQY
TRBV30	TRBJ1-5	AWSRRTGRSNQPQH
TRBV5-5	TRBJ2-7	ASSLGGTGYYEQY
TRBV12-3/TRBV12-4	TRBJ2-1	ASGDRSYNEQF
TRBV6-5	TRBJ2-7	ASSYQGGDGYEQY
TRBV21-1	TRBJ1-1	ASSKAAREGVGTEAF
TRBV28	TRBJ2-1	ASSPYNEQF
TRBV5-1	TRBJ1-1	ASSLIGGGVDTEAF
TRBV7-2	TRBJ1-1	ASSVLQGNTEAF
TRBV7-6	TRBJ1-2	ASSPGQGASYGYT
TRBV5-4	TRBJ1-1	ASSLDRDQSAF
TRBV4-1	TRBJ1-5	ASSQEVTGGQPQH
TRBV5-1	TRBJ2-3	ASSGGDSTDTQY
TRBV3-1/TRBV3-2	TRBJ1-1	ASTPQGGTEAF
TRBV2	TRBJ2-6	ASSDGQLSSGANVLT
TRBV18	TRBJ2-2	ASSPQQGGTGELF
TRBV6-6	TRBJ1-3	ATQLGGSGNTIY
TRBV7-2	TRBJ1-1	ASSLAGQGRKGNTEAF
TRBV6-6	TRBJ1-1	ASSYGGVDTEAF
TRBV4-3	TRBJ2-2	ASSRRASGLNTGELF
TRBV19	TRBJ1-5	ASRLWGQGALGSNQPQH
TRBV18	TRBJ1-2	ASSPRDTEPLGYT
TRBV7-2	TRBJ2-1	ASSLASEGEQF
TRBV28	TRBJ1-3	ASTLAGAQVGNTIY
TRBV4-2	TRBJ1-1	ASSPGTRFFGNTEAF
TRBV28	TRBJ2-5	ASSPQAGVKETQY
TRBV11-3	TRBJ2-7	ASSLFGGARYEQY
TRBV30	TRBJ2-1	ACKTSGYYNEQF
TRBV18	TRBJ1-1	ASSPPDRVIGEAF
TRBV24-1	TRBJ2-3	ATSDPGLAGKWTQY
TRBV5-1	TRBJ2-1	ASSLDGTSGLYNEQF
TRBV28	TRBJ2-1	ASSPTGYEQF
TRBV24-1	TRBJ2-6	ATSDPSRDDSGANVLT
TRBV28	TRBJ2-7	ASSFWGESSYEQY
TRBV11-2	TRBJ2-5	ASSLLKETQY
TRBV30	TRBJ1-3	AWSDPDRGPGNTIY
TRBV5-1	TRBJ2-1	ASRRVGSSYNEQF
TRBV11-2	TRBJ2-3	ASRLARSTDTQY
TRBV29-1	TRBJ1-1	SATVLFRQGGAEAF
TRBV5-1	TRBJ2-5	ASALTGAETQY
TRBV5-1	TRBJ2-7	ASSSGTSGRYEQY
TRBV4-3	TRBJ2-1	ASSQDDRTSSNEQF
TRBV6-5	TRBJ2-7	ASRLAGTYEQY
TRBV7-3	TRBJ2-1	ASSPIRDINNEQF
TRBV18	TRBJ2-1	ASSVTGTGGYEQF
TRBV5-1	TRBJ2-2	ASSLLADTGELF
TRBV19	TRBJ1-1	ASWTGALNTEAF
TRBV4-1	TRBJ2-3	ASSQGTSEDTQY
TRBV6-2/TRBV6-3	TRBJ2-1	ASSYPQGSYNEQF
TRBV28	TRBJ2-7	ASSWTGYEQY
TRBV7-6	TRBJ2-1	ASSITVGGPGEQF
TRBV18	TRBJ2-7	ASSGAGVVYEQY
TRBV29-1	TRBJ2-7	SVESPGGREQY
TRBV10-2	TRBJ1-1	ASSDAPSGKAF